This TCR beta chain comes out of a study of blood T cells in healthy people across ages. Study at large: About one barcoded beta molecule was captured per two T cells (by template switching). Study conclusions and caveats: Unsorted PBMC input precluded a conclusive naive versus antigen-experienced comparison.

On this clonotype: What it recognizes is unknown.

Germline-derived CDR1 and CDR2 are SGHTA and FQGNSA. Unmatched junction bases numbered 8, after V lost 4 bases and J lost 9 bases. The CDR3 totals 14 residues. PCR was performed a second time for about 6 to 12 cycles using a sample-barcoded 5' primer and a J-beta primer mix. MiXCR, run by TCRdb on the 5' RACE reads, gives a single entry per CDR3 protein. The repertoire includes 780,000 or so distinct CDR3 sequences, about 25% of them detected once, and 3% to 4.5% sits in the top ten. The same specimen was also included in a second study, on T cells of mothers and their children.

The sequencing input was blood. This sequence originates from a boy younger than 18 in good health. The V call is TRBV7-2, the J call TRBJ1-2; 10 bases map to TRBD1. The CDR3 sequence: CASSWPGQGLSYTF. For the CDR3, the DNA is TGTGCCAGCAGCTGGCCGGGACAGGGGCTTAGCTACACCTTC.